This TCR beta chain was identified in a study of Tregs in tolerant kidney transplant recipients. The CDR3 totals 13 residues. Trimming left V 6 bases short and J 2 bases short, with 7 bases between. CDR1 and CDR2 (germline): MNHNY, SVGAGI (reference sequence). Profiling relied on immunoSEQ multiplex PCR, and the TCRdb table lists in-frame clones only, not all of them. The table records 75,000 to 80,000 clones, 85% to 95% of them present only once. This TCR derives from a human donor who received a combined kidney and bone marrow transplant. The source material was Tregs from blood, sampled before the transplant. The chain uses TRBV6-6 and TRBJ2-2; maybe TRBD1 (5 bases). The CDR3 DNA follows: TGTGCCAGCAGGCAGGGAAACACCGGGGAGCTGTTTTTT. It is translated as CASRQGNTGELFF.